The 9 T cell receptor beta chains below all came from one sample that was sequenced in a study of CD8 T cells in ankylosing spondylitis. TCRdb called the 5' RACE reads again in MiXCR, with one record for every CDR3 protein. The sample carries about 240,000 distinct CDR3 sequences, around a tenth recorded once. Sequencing used blood, either unsorted or a sorted T cell fraction (not recorded which). All receptors come from a male donor with ankylosing spondylitis or in good health (not recorded which).

This clonotype was detected a few times. This chain joins TRBV12-3 or TRBV12-4 and TRBJ2-1; maybe TRBD1 (6 bases). This CDR3 region has 17 residues. With 1 base removed from V and 7 bases from J, the gap between germline ends came to 20 bases. The CDR3: CASSLGPMRGTRNEQFF. The CDR3 DNA reads as TGTGCCAGCAGTTTAGGTCCAATGAGGGGGACCCGGAATGAGCAGTTCTTC.

This clonotype appeared many times. V usage is TRBV20-1 and J usage is TRBJ2-1, with TRBD2 as a possible D gene (5 bases). Germline values: CDR1 DFQATT, CDR2 SNEGSKA (reference sequence). CDR3 size: 14 residues. Deletions cut 5 bases from V and 5 bases from J, with 16 bases between. CDR3 coding DNA: TGCAGTGCTGGGAGAGGTCTAGGCGACAATGAGCAGTTCTTC. Protein: CSAGRGLGDNEQFF.

The sample holds a few counts of this clonotype. This sequence joins TRBV7-9 and TRBJ1-2; 8 bases are a match to TRBD1. V gave up 6 bases and J gave up 3 bases; unmatched junction bases: 3. CDR3 length: 13 amino acids. Per the germline V gene, CDR1 is SEHNR and CDR2 is FQNEAQ (reference sequence). The CDR3 here is CASRMTGDYGYTF. The CDR3 coding sequence is TGTGCCAGCAGGATGACAGGGGACTATGGCTACACCTTC.

A few counts support this clonotype. This chain joins TRBV2 and TRBJ2-7; TRBD1 matches at 9 bases. Germline CDR1 and CDR2: SNHLY and FYNNEI. J lost 7 bases, V lost 6 bases, and 10 bases had no gene match. This CDR3 region has 14 residues. Here the CDR3 DNA reads TGTGCCAGCAGCCTTACCTGGACAGGGGTTGAGCAGTACTTC. It is translated as CASSLTWTGVEQYF. The full variable domain, rest sourced from reference TRBV2 and TRBJ2-7, is EPEVTQTPSHQVTQMGQEVILRCVPISNHLYFYWYRQILGQKVEFLVSFYNNEISEKSEIFDDQFSVERPDGSNFTLKIRSTKLEDSAMYFCASSLTWTGVEQYFGPGTRLTVT.

The chain uses TRBV7-9 and TRBJ2-7; 7 nucleotides match TRBD1. The CDR3 is 15 residues long. V shed 5 bases, J shed 2 bases, and the junction held 9 bases outside the gene matches. Germline V gene sequence: CDR1 SEHNR, CDR2 FQNEAQ (reference sequence). The CDR3 loop is CASSMIYRGAYEQYF. CDR3 sequence (DNA): TGTGCCAGCAGCATGATCTACAGGGGAGCCTACGAGCAGTACTTC. Filled out from reference TRBV7-9 and TRBJ2-7, the complete variable domain reads DTGVSQNPRHKITKRGQNVTFRCDPISEHNRLYWYRQTLGQGPEFLTYFQNEAQLEKSRLLSDRFSAERPKGSFSTLEIQRTEQGDSAMYLCASSMIYRGAYEQYFGPGTRLTVT.

This clonotype was recorded many times. This chain links TRBV5-1 with TRBJ2-1, with 8 bases aligning to TRBD1. With V trimmed by 5 bases and J by 1 base, 5 bases remained unmatched. Germline V gene data show CDR1 as SGHRS and CDR2 as YFSETQ. The CDR3 totals 15 residues. Here the CDR3 DNA reads TGCGCCAGCAGATTGACAGGGGCGTCCTACAATGAGCAGTTCTTC. Translation gives CASRLTGASYNEQFF. Full variable domain (outside the CDR3, taken from reference TRBV5-1 and TRBJ2-1): KAGVTQTPRYLIKTRGQQVTLSCSPISGHRSVSWYQQTPGQGLQFLFEYFSETQRNKGNFPGRFSGRQFSNSRSEMNVSTLELGDSALYLCASRLTGASYNEQFFGPGTRLTVL.

V and J are TRBV29-1 and TRBJ2-2; D is unresolved. Germline V gene lookup returns CDR1 SQVTM and CDR2 ANQGSEA. Trimming cost V 5 bases and J 5 bases, with 9 bases left between them. CDR3 length: 12 amino acids. CDR3 residues: CSVLGWTGELFF. The CDR3, as DNA: TGCAGCGTTTTAGGGTGGACCGGGGAGCTGTTTTTT.

Only a few counts were recorded for this clonotype. A much more abundant neighbour one base away suggests this may be a read error. In nucleotides, the CDR3 is TGCAGCGTTGAACGTCCGAACGAGCAGTACTTC. Translation gives CSVERPNEQYF. The chain links TRBV29-1 to TRBJ2-7, with D unclear. There are 11 residues in the CDR3. Per germline, CDR1 SQVTM and CDR2 ANQGSEA. Trimming took 2 bases from V and 5 from J, leaving 7 bases between them.

This clonotype was observed at least ten times. The chain uses TRBV5-1 and TRBJ1-6; no clear D gene. V was shortened by 1 base and J by 5 bases, with 13 bases between the two germline ends. The germline gives CDR1 SGHRS, CDR2 YFSETQ. The CDR3 runs 16 residues. As DNA, the CDR3 is TGCGCCAGCAGCTTGATCGGGCTTTACAATAATTCACCCCTCCACTTT. Its protein is CASSLIGLYNNSPLHF.